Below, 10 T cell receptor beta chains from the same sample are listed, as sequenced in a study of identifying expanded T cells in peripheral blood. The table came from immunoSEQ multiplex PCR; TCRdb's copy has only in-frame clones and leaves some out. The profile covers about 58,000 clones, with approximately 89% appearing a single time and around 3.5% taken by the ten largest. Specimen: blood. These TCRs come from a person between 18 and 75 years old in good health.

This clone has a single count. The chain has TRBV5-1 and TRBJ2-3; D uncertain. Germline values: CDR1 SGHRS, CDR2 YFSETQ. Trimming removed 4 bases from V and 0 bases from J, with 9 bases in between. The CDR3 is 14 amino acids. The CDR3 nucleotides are TGCGCCAGCAGCCCCCGGTCTAGCACAGATACGCAGTATTTT. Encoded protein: CASSPRSSTDTQYF.

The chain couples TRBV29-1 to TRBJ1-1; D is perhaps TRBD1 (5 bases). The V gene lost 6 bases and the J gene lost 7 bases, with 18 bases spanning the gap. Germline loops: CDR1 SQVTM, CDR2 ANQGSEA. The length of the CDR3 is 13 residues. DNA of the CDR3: TGCAGCGTCCCCGTTGGGGGAAGGGTTGAAGCTTTCTTT. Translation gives CSVPVGGRVEAFF.

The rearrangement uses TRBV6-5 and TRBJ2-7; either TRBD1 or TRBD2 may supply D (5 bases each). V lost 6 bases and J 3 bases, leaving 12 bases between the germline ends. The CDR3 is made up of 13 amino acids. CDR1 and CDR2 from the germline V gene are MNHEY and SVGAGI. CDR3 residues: CASRRGPGYEQYF. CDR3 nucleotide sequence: TGTGCCAGCAGGAGGGGACCGGGCTACGAGCAGTACTTC.

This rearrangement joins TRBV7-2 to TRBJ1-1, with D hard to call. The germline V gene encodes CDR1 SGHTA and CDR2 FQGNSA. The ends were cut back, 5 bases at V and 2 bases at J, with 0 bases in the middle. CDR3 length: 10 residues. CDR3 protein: CASSNTEAFF. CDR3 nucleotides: TGTGCCAGCAGCAACACTGAAGCTTTCTTT.

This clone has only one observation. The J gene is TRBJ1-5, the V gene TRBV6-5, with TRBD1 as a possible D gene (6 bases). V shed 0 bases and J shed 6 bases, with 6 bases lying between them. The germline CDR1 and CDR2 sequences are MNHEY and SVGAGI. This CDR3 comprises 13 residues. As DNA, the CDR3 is TGTGCCAGCAGTTACTCGACAGGTCAGCCCCAGCATTTT. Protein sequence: CASSYSTGQPQHF.

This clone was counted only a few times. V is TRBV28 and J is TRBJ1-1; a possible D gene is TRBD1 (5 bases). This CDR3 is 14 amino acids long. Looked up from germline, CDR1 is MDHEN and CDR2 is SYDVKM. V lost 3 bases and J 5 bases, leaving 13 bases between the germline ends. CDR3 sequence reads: CASSLDQGRTEAFF. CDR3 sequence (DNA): TGTGCCAGCAGTTTGGATCAGGGAAGAACTGAAGCTTTCTTT.

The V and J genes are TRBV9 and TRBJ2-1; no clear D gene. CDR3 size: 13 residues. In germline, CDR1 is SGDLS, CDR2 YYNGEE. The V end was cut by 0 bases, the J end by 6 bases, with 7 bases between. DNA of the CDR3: TGTGCCAGCAGCGTAGGGGATCTCAATGAGCAGTTCTTC. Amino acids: CASSVGDLNEQFF.

CDR3 DNA sequence: TGTGCCAGCAGTGATACCCCTTATTCACCCCTCCACTTT. Protein: CASSDTPYSPLHF. The chain has TRBV25-1 and TRBJ1-6; no firm D call. In germline, CDR1 is MGHDK, CDR2 SYGVNS. This CDR3 comprises 13 residues. V was cut by 3 bases and J by 8 bases, with 8 bases left in between.

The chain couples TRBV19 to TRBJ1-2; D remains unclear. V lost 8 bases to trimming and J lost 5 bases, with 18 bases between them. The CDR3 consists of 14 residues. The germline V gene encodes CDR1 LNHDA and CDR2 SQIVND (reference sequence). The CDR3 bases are TGTGCCAGTCGAAGTCTGGCCGGCAGATATGGCTACACCTTC. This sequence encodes CASRSLAGRYGYTF.

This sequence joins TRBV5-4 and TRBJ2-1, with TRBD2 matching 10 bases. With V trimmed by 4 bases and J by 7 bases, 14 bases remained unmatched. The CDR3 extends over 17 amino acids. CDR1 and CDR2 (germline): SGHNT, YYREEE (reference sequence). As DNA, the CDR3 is TGTGCCAGCAGCCGCGGAGGCGCTAGCGGGAGTACGAATGAGCAGTTCTTC. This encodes CASSRGGASGSTNEQFF. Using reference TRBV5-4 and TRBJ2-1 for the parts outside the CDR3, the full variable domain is ETGVTQSPTHLIKTRGQQVTLRCSSQSGHNTVSWYQQALGQGPQFIFQYYREEENGRGNFPPRFSGLQFPNYSSELNVNALELDDSALYLCASSRGGASGSTNEQFFGPGTRLTVL.